This TCR beta chain was documented in a study of memory CD4+ T cells and cytomegalovirus serostatus. Study-level information: Donors were healthy Belgian adults, some 10 CMV seropositive and about 24 seronegative.

Overall study findings and caveats: Median bootstrapped AUC for CMV status was around 0.95 originally, less than 0.92 US-trained.

Trimming took off 0 bases at V and 3 bases at J, with 14 bases between the two ends. The germline gives CDR1 PRHDT, CDR2 FYEKMQ (reference sequence). The CDR3 is 17 residues long. Assay: immunoSEQ multiplex PCR; the TCRdb copy retains only in-frame clones and omits some. Of about 50,000 clones listed, 60% to 80% are singletons. This clone was detected once. Its antigen is not known. Single viable CD3+CD4+CD8-CD45RO+ cells were sorted as the memory CD4+ T cells. After thawing, CD4+ T cells were positively selected. Sequencing used memory CD4+ T cells from blood. The receptor was isolated from an adult in good health and CMV-seronegative. The chain links TRBV13 to TRBJ1-4; TRBD1 might be the D (5 bases). The CDR3 reads CASSLGHRREANEKLFF. The CDR3 DNA sequence: TGTGCCAGCAGCTTAGGCCACAGGCGGGAGGCTAATGAAAAACTGTTTTTT.